Listed below are T cell receptor beta chains from one sample, sequenced in a study of T cell changes during pregnancy in multiple sclerosis. Generated by immunoSEQ multiplex PCR, the TCRdb table keeps only in-frame clones and is missing some. The data contain tens of thousands of clones, 92% of them singletons. The sample here was CD4+ T cells from peripheral blood mononuclear cells, taken after pregnancy. The receptors shown here come from a female donor with multiple sclerosis, enrolled in a pregnancy study. The CDR3 runs from the conserved cysteine through the conserved F or W. Fields, in order: V gene, D gene, clone size, J gene, CDR3 protein. A D gene is named only where the DNA matches it firmly. Clone size is given for some rows only: seen once, a few or many times, or a class if the clone is expanded.

TRBV15	TRBD2	.	TRBJ2-1	CATSRDLIGAGGYNEQFF
TRBV6-6	TRBD2	.	TRBJ2-1	CASSPYRGGTNEQFF
TRBV4-2	.	.	TRBJ2-1	CASSQDLGHWIF
TRBV5-1	TRBD1	.	TRBJ2-7	CASSLDRGFSYEQYF
TRBV5-4	TRBD2	.	TRBJ2-7	CASSSGLAGYEQYF
TRBV30	.	once	TRBJ1-2	CAWSVLMKGGYTF
TRBV7-2	.	.	TRBJ2-7	CASSGGTVAYEQYF
TRBV5-1	TRBD1	.	TRBJ1-4	CASRYDRDGEKLFF
TRBV18	TRBD1	.	TRBJ1-2	CASSSGQGARYGYTF
TRBV11-3	.	.	TRBJ2-2	CASSSPLAGSGGELFF
TRBV2	.	once	TRBJ1-1	CASRETENTEAFF
TRBV28	.	.	TRBJ1-5	CASSLGLRQPNQPQHF
TRBV7-6	.	once	TRBJ2-1	CASSSMDRRDNEQFF
TRBV5-5	TRBD1	.	TRBJ2-1	CASSLATGDYNEQFF
TRBV7-2	TRBD1	.	TRBJ1-5	CASSLVSGQGVQPQHF
TRBV9	TRBD1	.	TRBJ2-1	CASSVGTGAYNEQFF
TRBV11-3	.	.	TRBJ1-1	CASSFSNTEAFF
TRBV6-6	.	.	TRBJ2-5	CASSYSEFQETQYF
TRBV7-3	TRBD2	.	TRBJ2-3	CASSLRLAGADTQYF
TRBV2	TRBD1	.	TRBJ1-4	CASSGDRIGEKLFF
TRBV2	TRBD1	.	TRBJ2-2	CASKRQGPTGELFF
TRBV12-1	.	.	TRBJ2-2	CASSFDIEEREGPWDTGELFF
TRBV19	.	.	TRBJ2-5	CASSILRQAGWETQYF
TRBV5-4	TRBD2	.	TRBJ2-1	CASSFGGLAGVGEQFF
TRBV5-1	TRBD1	.	TRBJ2-7	CASREGTGANEQYF
TRBV6-5	TRBD1	.	TRBJ2-1	CASSPLRGLNEQFF
TRBV19	.	.	TRBJ2-1	CASSLTGPIPRNEQFF
TRBV7-9	.	.	TRBJ2-7	CASSLERGGQYF
TRBV5-4	TRBD1	.	TRBJ2-5	CASSPGDRAQETQYF
TRBV29-1	TRBD1	.	TRBJ2-7	CSVELWDRGIEQYF
TRBV27	.	.	TRBJ2-3	CASSHQRPVTDTQYF
TRBV7-8	.	once	TRBJ2-5	CASSLVGLHGTGRETQYF
TRBV28	.	.	TRBJ1-5	CASNLVGNQPQHF
TRBV25-1	TRBD2	.	TRBJ2-1	CASSGDRGGVYNEQFF
TRBV7-3	TRBD1	.	TRBJ2-1	CASSYSDRGRRNEQFF
TRBV5-1	.	.	TRBJ2-1	CASSRLGQEVHNEQFF
TRBV5-1	TRBD1	few	TRBJ2-7	CASSQPGDRGTRYEQYF
TRBV2	.	.	TRBJ2-2	CASSPRETRGGELFF
TRBV7-9	TRBD1	.	TRBJ2-3	CASSQNPSGQGAGTQYF
TRBV10-3	.	.	TRBJ2-2	CAGGQPNTGELFF
TRBV18	TRBD1	.	TRBJ1-2	CASSPRVDRVYGYTF
TRBV19	TRBD2	.	TRBJ2-7	CASRLLAGGTEQYF
TRBV4-3	.	.	TRBJ1-5	CASSQGRELGQPQHF
TRBV7-2	.	.	TRBJ2-2	CASSLAWRVNTGELFF
TRBV2	TRBD2	.	TRBJ2-1	CASSMSLAGNEQFF
TRBV29-1	.	.	TRBJ2-7	CSVDTGYPYEQYF
TRBV4-1	TRBD2	.	TRBJ2-2	CASSQATSTLNTGELFF
TRBV9	TRBD2	.	TRBJ2-1	CASSREGSSYNEQFF
TRBV28	TRBD2	.	TRBJ2-2	CASTLLGRNTNTGELFF
TRBV29-1	.	.	TRBJ2-1	CSVRGYNEQFF
TRBV28	.	.	TRBJ1-4	CASSLGGGAATNEKLFF
TRBV19	.	.	TRBJ1-1	CASSIADSLNTEAFF
TRBV28	.	.	TRBJ1-5	CASSSFPNSGNQPQHF
TRBV7-9	TRBD2	.	TRBJ2-7	CASSLTPGLAGRPYEQYF
TRBV2	.	few	TRBJ1-1	CASTGYANTEAFF